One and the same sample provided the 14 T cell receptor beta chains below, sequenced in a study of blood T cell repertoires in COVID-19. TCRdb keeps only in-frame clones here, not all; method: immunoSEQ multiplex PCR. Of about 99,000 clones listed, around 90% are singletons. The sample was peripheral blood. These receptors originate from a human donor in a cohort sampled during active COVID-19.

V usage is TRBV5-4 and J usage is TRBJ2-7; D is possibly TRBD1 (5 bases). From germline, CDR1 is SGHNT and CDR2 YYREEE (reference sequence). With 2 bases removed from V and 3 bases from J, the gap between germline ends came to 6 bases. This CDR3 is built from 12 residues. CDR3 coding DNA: TGTGCCAGCAGCTTCCAGGGCTACGAGCAGTACTTC. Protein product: CASSFQGYEQYF.

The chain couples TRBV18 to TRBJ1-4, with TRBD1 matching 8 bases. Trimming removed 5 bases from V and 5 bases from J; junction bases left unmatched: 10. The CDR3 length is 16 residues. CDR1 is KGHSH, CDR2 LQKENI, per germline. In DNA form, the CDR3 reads TGTGCCAGCTCATCGCTTACCGGGACAGGAAATGAAAAACTGTTTTTT. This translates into CASSSLTGTGNEKLFF.

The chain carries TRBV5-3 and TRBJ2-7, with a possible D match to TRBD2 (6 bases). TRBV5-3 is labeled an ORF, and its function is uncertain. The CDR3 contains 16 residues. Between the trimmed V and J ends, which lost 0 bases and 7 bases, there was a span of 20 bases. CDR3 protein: CARSLVIGARGWEQYF. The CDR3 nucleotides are TGTGCCAGAAGCTTGGTGATCGGCGCTCGGGGGTGGGAGCAGTACTTC.

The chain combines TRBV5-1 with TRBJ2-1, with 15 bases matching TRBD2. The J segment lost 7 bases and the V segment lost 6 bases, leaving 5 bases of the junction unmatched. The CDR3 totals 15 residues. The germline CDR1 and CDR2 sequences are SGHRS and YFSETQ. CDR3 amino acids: CASIPGTSGGNEQFF. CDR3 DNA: TGCGCCAGCATCCCCGGGACTAGCGGGGGGAATGAGCAGTTCTTC. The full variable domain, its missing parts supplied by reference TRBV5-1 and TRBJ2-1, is KAGVTQTPRYLIKTRGQQVTLSCSPISGHRSVSWYQQTPGQGLQFLFEYFSETQRNKGNFPGRFSGRQFSNSRSEMNVSTLELGDSALYLCASIPGTSGGNEQFFGPGTRLTVL.

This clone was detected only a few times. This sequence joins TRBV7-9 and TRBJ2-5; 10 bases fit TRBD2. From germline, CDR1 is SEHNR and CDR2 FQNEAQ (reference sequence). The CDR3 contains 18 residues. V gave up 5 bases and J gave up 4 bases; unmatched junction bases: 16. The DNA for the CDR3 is TGTGCCAGCAGCCTCCTCGGCGGAGCGGGGGGGCTAGGAGAGACCCAGTACTTC. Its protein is CASSLLGGAGGLGETQYF.

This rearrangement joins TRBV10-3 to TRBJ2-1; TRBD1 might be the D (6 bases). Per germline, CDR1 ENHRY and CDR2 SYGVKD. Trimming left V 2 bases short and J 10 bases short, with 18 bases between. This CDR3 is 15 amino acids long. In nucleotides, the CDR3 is TGTGCCATCAGTGAGAGGCAGGCAGGGGAGCGCGAGCAGTTCTTC. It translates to CAISERQAGEREQFF.

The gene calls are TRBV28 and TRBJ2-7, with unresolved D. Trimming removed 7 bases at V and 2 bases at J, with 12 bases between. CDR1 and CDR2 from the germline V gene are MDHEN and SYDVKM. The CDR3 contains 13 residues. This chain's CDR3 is CASTLRYPYEQYF. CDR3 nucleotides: TGTGCCAGCACCCTGCGGTACCCCTACGAGCAGTACTTC.

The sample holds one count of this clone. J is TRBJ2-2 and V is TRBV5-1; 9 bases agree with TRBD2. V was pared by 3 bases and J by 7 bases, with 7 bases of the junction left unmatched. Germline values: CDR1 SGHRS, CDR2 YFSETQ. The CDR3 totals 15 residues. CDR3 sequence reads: CASSSLAGGHGELFF. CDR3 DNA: TGCGCCAGCAGCTCCCTGGCGGGAGGGCACGGGGAGCTGTTTTTT.

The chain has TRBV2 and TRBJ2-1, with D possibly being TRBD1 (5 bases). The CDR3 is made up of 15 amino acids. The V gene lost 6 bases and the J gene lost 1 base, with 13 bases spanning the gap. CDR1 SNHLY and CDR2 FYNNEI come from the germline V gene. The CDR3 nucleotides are TGTGCCAGCAGACCTAGGGGTGGATCCTACAATGAGCAGTTCTTC. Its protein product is CASRPRGGSYNEQFF.

The CDR3 sequence is CASSQFPGGGLEKLFF. Written as DNA, the CDR3 is TGTGCCAGCAGCCAATTTCCGGGGGGCGGCTTGGAAAAACTGTTTTTT. The rearrangement links TRBV14 to TRBJ1-4; perhaps TRBD1 as D (6 bases). Trimming removed 2 bases at V and 8 bases at J, with 18 bases between. CDR3 size: 16 residues. CDR1 SGHDN and CDR2 FVKESK come from the germline V gene.

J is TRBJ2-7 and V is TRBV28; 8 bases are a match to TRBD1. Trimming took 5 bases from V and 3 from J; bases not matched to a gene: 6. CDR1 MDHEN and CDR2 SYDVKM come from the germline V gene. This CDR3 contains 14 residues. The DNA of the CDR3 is TGTGCCAGCAGTCCGCCCGACAGGGGCTACGAGCAGTACTTC. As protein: CASSPPDRGYEQYF.

The CDR3 region has the DNA TGTGCCAGCACCAGCCTGGCGGGGGGGGCTGAAGCTTTCTTT. Its protein product is CASTSLAGGAEAFF. The chain is built from TRBV25-1 and TRBJ1-1; D might be TRBD1 (5 bases). Germline V CDR1 and CDR2: MGHDK, SYGVNS. The CDR3 is 14 residues long. V lost 7 bases and J 6 bases, leaving 18 bases between the germline ends.

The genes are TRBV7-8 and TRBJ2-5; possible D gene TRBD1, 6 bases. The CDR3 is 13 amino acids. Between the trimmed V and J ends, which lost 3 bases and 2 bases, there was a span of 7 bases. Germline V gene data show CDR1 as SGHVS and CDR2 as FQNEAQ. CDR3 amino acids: CASSLQGQETQYF. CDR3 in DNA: TGTGCCAGCAGCTTGCAGGGGCAAGAGACCCAGTACTTC.

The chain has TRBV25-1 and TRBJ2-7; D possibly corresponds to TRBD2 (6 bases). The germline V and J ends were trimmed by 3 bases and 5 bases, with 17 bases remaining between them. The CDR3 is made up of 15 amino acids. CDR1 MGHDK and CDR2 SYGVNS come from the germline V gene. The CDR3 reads CASSELGRGEDEQYF. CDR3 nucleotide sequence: TGTGCCAGCAGTGAGCTGGGGCGCGGGGAGGACGAGCAGTACTTC.